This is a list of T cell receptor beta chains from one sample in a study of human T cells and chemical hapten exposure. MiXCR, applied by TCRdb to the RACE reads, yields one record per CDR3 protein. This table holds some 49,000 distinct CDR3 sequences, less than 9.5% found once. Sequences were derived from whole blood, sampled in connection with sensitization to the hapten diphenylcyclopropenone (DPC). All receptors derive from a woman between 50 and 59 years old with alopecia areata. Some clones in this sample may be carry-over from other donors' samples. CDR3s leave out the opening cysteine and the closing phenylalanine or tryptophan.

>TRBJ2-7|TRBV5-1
ASSLAGYNGDEQY
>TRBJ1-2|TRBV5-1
ASSEGQVNYGYT
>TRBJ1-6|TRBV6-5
ASKESSYNSPLH
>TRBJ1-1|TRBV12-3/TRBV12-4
ASNNLELGNTEAF
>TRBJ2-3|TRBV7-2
ASSFRAGPDTQY
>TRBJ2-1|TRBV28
ASTEGLRQF
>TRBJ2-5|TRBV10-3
AISSSGRQETQY
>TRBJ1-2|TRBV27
ASSLSNYGYT
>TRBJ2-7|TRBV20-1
SARGEGLTYEQY
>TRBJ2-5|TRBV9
ASSVFGRGIQETQY
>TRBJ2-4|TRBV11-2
ASSLGLAGVVAKNIQY
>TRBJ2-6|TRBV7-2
ASSLTGFAGANVLT
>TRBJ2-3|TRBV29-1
SVEVVVLSTSTDTQY
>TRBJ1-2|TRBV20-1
SARDRQGTLYGYT
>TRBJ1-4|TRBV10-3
AISRGEKLF
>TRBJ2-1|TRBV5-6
ASSWGTDLEQF
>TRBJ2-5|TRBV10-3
AIRGGLQETQY
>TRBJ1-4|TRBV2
ASSSQATNEKLF
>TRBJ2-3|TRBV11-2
ASTRDSTLGGTQY
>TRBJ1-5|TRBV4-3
ASSQDPRKGRASNQPQH
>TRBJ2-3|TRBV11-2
ASSATSVDTQY
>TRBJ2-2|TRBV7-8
ASSSGLVYTGELF
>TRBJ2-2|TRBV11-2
ASSGKGGASTGELF
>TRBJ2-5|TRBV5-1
ASSLTGVDTETQY
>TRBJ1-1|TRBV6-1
ASSRDRASTEAF
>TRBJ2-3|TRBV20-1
SAAGGAGGPSPDTQY
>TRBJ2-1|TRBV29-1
SVTGLAGVFEQF
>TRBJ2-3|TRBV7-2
ASSLTGGAGRDTQY
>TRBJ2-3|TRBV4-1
ASSQDRSSTDTQY
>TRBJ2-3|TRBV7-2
ASSLAGVPLADTQY
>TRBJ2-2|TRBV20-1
SASIAGGRTGELF
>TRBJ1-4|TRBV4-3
ASSQDRAGAVSTNEKLF
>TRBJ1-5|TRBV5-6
ASSSVHSNQPQH
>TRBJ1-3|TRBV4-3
ASSQDGGNTIY
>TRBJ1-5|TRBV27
ASSFGSTATIQPQH
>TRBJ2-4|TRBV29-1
SVVGTVAKNIQY
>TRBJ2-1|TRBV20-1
SAPPGGSNNEQF
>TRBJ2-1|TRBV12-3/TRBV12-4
ASRPGLAAYNEQF
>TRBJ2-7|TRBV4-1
ASSHAGGNSYEQY
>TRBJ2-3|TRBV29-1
SVRRTDPDTQY
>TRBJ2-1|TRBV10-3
AISESRGSYNEQF